In this sample, the clone carrying this T cell receptor (beta chain) turned up a few times. TCRdb re-called the 5' RACE reads with MiXCR, one entry per CDR3 protein. The sample records 310,000 or so distinct CDR3 sequences, 6.5% to 8.5% being singletons. This sample is part of a study of T cells after yellow fever vaccination. Germline CDR1 is SEHNR and CDR2 is FQNEAQ (reference sequence). There are 13 residues in the CDR3. With V trimmed by 7 bases and J by 8 bases, 5 bases remained unmatched. The source of this sequence is a man younger than 35 who received the YFV17D yellow fever vaccine. The chain combines TRBV7-9 with TRBJ2-1, with 10 nucleotides matching TRBD1. The material sequenced was PBMCs, taken about 41 days after the first yellow fever vaccination. CDR3 protein: CASTGQGRHEQFF. The CDR3 bases are TGTGCCAGCACGGGACAGGGGAGGCATGAGCAGTTCTTC.